The entry below describes one TCR beta chain. Its target is not known. Germline CDR1 reads GTSNPN; CDR2 reads SVGIG (reference sequence). The V end lost 3 bases, the J end lost 4 bases, and 12 bases lay between the germline ends. The CDR3 totals 13 residues. Among the donors, all were Caucasian adults who lived in Nashville, Tennessee. Generated by immunoSEQ multiplex PCR, the TCRdb table keeps only in-frame clones and is missing some. The repertoire holds just over 2,000,000 clones, with 95% as singletons. These data originate in a study of shared clonotypes between healthy human individuals. At the level of the study: A couple of women and three men aged 18 to 49 made up the donors. Study-level results: Several donors held about 5% of naive CD4 clonotypes in common. Naive subsets usually exceeded memory subsets in estimated richness.

This TCR came from a man between 18 and 35 years old in good health. The chain carries TRBV30 and TRBJ1-1; D gene ambiguous. Sequenced input: naive CD4+ T cells sorted from blood. Subset defined: CD45RA+ positively selected. CDR3 bases: TGTGCCTGGAGAGTCCAAACAGTCACTGAAGCTTTCTTT. This sequence encodes CAWRVQTVTEAFF.